The T cell receptor (beta chain) described here comes from a study of T-cell memory formation after mild COVID-19. About the research overall: Across donors, TCR clusters were largely donor specific. Study outcomes and limitations: That cross-reactive memory joined was suggested by some responding clones appearing in pre-infection memory. CD4/CD8 balance characterized clones contracting day 15 to 85, and CD4+ skew characterized later expanders.

The germline V gene encodes CDR1 SGHDT and CDR2 YYEEEE. Deletions cut 0 bases from V and 0 bases from J, with 10 bases between. The CDR3 length is 16 residues. With constant-segment primers, 5'RACE yielded cDNA libraries of TCR alpha and TCR beta that carried sample barcodes and UMIs. TCRdb passed the 5' RACE reads through MiXCR, listing each CDR3 protein once. The sample contains under 110,000 distinct CDR3 sequences, roughly an eighth of which appear only once. This clonotype has only a few counts. Antigen specificity is unknown. The clonotype comes from an adult woman who had mild COVID-19 (a few samples of this study predate the infection). Cell type and time point are not known. What was sequenced was PBMCs or a T cell subset sorted from them (not recorded which). This rearrangement joins TRBV5-6 to TRBJ2-1, with no clear D. The CDR3 protein is CASSLAGDFSYNEQFF. CDR3 DNA: TGTGCCAGCAGCTTGGCCGGCGATTTCTCCTACAATGAGCAGTTCTTC.